The entry below describes one T cell receptor (beta chain). Only in-frame clones appear in the TCRdb table, and some are missing; sequencing was by immunoSEQ multiplex PCR. Here the sample spans around 64,000 clones, more than 75% being singletons. The data stem from a study of OX40 agonist ivuxolimab in advanced cancers. Looking at the study overall: Every 2 weeks, patients received ivuxolimab intravenously, dosed at 0.01 to 10 mg/kg. Cancers in dose escalation were hepatocellular, melanoma, renal cell and head and neck.

The germline V gene has CDR1 KGHSH and CDR2 LQKENI. Trimming removed 2 bases from V and 5 bases from J, with 12 bases in between. CDR3 size: 14 residues. The TCR was taken from an adult with an advanced solid tumor such as melanoma, head and neck, liver or kidney cancer. The sequencing used CD4+ or CD8+ T cells sorted from blood, collected in a trial of the OX40 agonist ivuxolimab. V is TRBV18 and J is TRBJ1-2, with D tentatively TRBD1 (6 bases). CDR3 DNA sequence: TGTGCCAGCTCACCAAAGAACACAGGGTATGGCTACACCTTC. This gives the protein CASSPKNTGYGYTF.